This TCR beta chain was sequenced for a study of spatial heterogeneity in lung cancer. The time point denotes: blood at routine non-recurrence follow-up after resection. MiXCR was run by TCRdb on the 5' RACE reads, yielding one entry per CDR3 protein. This table has roughly 46,000 distinct CDR3 sequences, about 12% appearing once. The CDR3 runs 15 residues. The V end lost 7 bases, the J end lost 3 bases, and 18 bases lay between the germline ends. This clonotype has ten or more counts. Specimen: PBMCs, collected at follow-up. The chain combines TRBV12-3 or TRBV12-4 with TRBJ1-1; D is possibly TRBD1 (6 bases). The TCR sequence derives from a male donor with early-stage non-small cell lung cancer. The CDR3 DNA is TGTGCCAGCATTCCGACAGGCGTCACCGACACTGAAGCTTTCTTT. It encodes CASIPTGVTDTEAFF.